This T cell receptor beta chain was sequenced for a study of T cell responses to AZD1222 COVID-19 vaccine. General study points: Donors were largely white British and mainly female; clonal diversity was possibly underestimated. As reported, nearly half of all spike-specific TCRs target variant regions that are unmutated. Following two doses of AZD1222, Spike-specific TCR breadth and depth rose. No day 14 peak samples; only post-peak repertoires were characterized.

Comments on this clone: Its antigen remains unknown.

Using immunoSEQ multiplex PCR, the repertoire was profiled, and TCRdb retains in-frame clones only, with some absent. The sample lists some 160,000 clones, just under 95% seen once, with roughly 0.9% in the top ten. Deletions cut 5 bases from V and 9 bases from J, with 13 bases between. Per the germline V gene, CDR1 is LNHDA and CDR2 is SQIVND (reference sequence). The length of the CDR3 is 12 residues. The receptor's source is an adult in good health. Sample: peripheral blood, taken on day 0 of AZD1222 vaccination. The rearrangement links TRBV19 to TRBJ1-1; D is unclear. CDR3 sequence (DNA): TGTGCCAGTAGTCAGATACCAAAAAAAGCTTTCTTT. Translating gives CASSQIPKKAFF.